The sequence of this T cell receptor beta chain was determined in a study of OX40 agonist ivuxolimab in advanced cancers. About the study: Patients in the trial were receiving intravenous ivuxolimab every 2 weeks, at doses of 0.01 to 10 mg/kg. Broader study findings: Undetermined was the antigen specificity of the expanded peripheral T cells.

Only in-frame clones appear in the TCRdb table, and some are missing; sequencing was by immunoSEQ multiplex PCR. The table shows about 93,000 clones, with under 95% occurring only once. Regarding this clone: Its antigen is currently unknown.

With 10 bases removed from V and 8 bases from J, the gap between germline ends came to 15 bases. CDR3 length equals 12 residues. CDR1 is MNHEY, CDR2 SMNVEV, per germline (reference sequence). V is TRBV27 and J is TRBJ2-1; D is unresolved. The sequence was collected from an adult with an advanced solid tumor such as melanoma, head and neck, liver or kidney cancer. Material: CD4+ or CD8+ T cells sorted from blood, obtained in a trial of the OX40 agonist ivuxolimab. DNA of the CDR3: TGTGCCATCCGAGCCATAGGCGATGAGCAGTTCTTC. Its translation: CAIRAIGDEQFF.